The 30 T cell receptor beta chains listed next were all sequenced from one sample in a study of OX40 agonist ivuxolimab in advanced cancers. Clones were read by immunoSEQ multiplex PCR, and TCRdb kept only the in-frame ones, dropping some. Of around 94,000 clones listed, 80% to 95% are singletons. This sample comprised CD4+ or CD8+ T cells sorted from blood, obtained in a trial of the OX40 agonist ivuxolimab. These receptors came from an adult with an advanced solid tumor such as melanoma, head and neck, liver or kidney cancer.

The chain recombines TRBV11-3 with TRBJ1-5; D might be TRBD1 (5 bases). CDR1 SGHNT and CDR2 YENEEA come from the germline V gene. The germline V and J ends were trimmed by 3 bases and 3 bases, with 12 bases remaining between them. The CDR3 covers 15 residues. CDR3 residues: CASSLGQGLNQPQHF. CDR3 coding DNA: TGTGCCAGCAGCTTGGGCCAGGGACTCAATCAGCCCCAGCATTTT.

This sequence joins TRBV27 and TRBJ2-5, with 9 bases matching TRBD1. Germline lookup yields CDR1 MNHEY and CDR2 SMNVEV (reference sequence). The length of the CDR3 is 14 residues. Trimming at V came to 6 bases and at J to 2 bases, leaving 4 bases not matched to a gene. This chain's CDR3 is CASSSGTGQETQYF. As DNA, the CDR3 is TGTGCCAGCAGCTCCGGGACAGGGCAAGAGACCCAGTACTTC.

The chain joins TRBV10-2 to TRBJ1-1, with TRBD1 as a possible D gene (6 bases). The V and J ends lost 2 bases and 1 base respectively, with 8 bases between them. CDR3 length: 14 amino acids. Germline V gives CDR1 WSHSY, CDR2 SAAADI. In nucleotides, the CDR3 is TGCGCCAGCAGTGAGGGGACATGGAACACTGAAGCTTTCTTT. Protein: CASSEGTWNTEAFF.

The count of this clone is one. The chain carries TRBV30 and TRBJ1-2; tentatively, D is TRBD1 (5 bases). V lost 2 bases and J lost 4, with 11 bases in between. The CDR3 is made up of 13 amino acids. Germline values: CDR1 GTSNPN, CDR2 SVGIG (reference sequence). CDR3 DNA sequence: TGTGCCTGGAGTTACAGGTCGAGCTATGGCTACACCTTC. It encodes CAWSYRSSYGYTF.

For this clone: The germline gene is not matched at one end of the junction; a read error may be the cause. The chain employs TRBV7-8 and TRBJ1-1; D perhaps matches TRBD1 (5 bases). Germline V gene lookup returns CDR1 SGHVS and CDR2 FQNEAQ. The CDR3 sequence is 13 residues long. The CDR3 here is CANSVTGNTEAFF. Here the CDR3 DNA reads TGTGCCAACAGCGTTACAGGGAACACTGAAGCTTTCTTT.

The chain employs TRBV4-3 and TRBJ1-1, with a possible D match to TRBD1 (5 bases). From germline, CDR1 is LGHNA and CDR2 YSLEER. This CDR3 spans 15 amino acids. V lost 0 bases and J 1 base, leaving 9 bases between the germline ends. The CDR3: CASSQDWGPNTEAFF. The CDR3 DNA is TGCGCCAGCAGCCAAGACTGGGGCCCGAACACTGAAGCTTTCTTT.

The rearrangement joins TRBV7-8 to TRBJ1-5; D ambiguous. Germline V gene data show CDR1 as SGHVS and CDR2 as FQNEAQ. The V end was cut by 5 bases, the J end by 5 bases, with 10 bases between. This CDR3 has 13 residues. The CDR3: CASSEARHQPQHF. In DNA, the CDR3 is TGTGCCAGCAGCGAGGCCCGGCATCAGCCCCAGCATTTT.

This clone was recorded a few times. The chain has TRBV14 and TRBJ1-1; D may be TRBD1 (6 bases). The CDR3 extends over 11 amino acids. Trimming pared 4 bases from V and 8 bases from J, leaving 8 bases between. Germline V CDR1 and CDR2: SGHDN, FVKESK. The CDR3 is CASSLGTEAFF. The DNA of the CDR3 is TGTGCCAGCAGCCTTGGGACAGAAGCTTTCTTT.

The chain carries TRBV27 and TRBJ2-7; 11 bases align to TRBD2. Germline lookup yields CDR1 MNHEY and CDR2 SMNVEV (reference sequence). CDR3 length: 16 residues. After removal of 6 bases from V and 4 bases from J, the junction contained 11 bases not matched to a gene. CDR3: CASSPRPGLAEYEQYF. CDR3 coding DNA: TGTGCCAGCAGCCCCCGCCCGGGACTAGCGGAGTACGAGCAGTACTTC.

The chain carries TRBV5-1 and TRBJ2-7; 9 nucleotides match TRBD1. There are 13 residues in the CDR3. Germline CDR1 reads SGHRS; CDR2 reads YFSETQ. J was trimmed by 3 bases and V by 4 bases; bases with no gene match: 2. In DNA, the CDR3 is TGCGCCAGCAGCGGGGACAGGGTCTACGAGCAGTACTTC. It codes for CASSGDRVYEQYF.

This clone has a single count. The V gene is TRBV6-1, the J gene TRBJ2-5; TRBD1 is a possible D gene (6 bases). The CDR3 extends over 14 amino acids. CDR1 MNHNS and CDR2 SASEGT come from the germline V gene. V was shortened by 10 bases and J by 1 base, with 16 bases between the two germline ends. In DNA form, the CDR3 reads TGTGCCACCGCAGGACAGAACCTCCAAGAGACCCAGTACTTC. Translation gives CATAGQNLQETQYF.

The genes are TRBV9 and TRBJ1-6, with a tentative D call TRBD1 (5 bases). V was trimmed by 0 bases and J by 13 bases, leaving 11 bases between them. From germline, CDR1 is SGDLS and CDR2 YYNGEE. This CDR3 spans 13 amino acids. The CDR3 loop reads CASSVDGGRPLHF. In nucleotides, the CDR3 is TGTGCCAGCAGCGTAGATGGGGGACGCCCCCTCCACTTT.

Here the CDR3 reads CASSFFNSGGRSYNSPLHF. The CDR3 DNA reads as TGTGCCAGCAGCTTTTTCAACTCGGGGGGTAGGTCCTATAATTCACCCCTCCACTTT. This chain joins TRBV5-6 and TRBJ1-6, with D perhaps TRBD1 (5 bases). V was clipped by 2 bases and J by 1 base, with 19 bases between them. Germline CDR1 reads SGHDT; CDR2 reads YYEEEE. The CDR3 covers 19 residues. The complete variable domain, with remaining parts taken from reference TRBV5-6 and TRBJ1-6, reads DAGVTQSPTHLIKTRGQQVTLRCSPKSGHDTVSWYQQALGQGPQFIFQYYEEEERQRGNFPDRFSGHQFPNYSSELNVNALLLGDSALYLCASSFFNSGGRSYNSPLHFGNGTRLTVT.

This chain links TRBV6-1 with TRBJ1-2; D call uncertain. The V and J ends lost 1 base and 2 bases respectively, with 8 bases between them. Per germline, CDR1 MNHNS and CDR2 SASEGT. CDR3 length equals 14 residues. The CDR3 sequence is CASSEVGINYGYTF. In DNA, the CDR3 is TGTGCCAGCAGTGAAGTAGGGATCAACTATGGCTACACCTTC.

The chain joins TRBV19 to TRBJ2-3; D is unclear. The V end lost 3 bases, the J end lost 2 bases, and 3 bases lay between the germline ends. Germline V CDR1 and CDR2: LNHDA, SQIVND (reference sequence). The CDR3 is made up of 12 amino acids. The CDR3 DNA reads TGTGCCAGTAGTATTCACACAGATACGCAGTATTTT. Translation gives CASSIHTDTQYF.

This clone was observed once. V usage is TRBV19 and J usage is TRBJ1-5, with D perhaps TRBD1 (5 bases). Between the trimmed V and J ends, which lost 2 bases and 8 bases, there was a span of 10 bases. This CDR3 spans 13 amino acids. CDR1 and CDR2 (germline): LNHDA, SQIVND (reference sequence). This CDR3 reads CASSIFRDEPQHF. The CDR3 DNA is TGTGCCAGTAGTATATTCAGGGACGAGCCCCAGCATTTT. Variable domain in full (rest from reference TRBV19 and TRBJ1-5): DGGITQSPKYLFRKEGQNVTLSCEQNLNHDAMYWYRQDPGQGLRLIYYSQIVNDFQKGDIAEGYSVSREKKESFPLTVTSAQKNPTAFYLCASSIFRDEPQHFGDGTRLSIL.

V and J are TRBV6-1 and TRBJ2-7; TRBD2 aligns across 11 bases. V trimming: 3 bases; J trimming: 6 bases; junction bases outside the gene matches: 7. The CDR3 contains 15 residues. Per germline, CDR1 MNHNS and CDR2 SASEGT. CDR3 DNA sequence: TGTGCCAGCAGTGACTTTGGGACTAGCGGCTCCGAGCAGTACTTC. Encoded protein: CASSDFGTSGSEQYF.

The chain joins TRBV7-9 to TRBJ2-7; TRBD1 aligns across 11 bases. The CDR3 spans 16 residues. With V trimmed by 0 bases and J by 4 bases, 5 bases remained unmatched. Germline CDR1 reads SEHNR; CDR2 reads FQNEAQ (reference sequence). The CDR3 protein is CASSLAGTGGLYEQYF. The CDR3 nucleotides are TGTGCCAGCAGCTTAGCCGGGACAGGGGGACTATACGAGCAGTACTTC. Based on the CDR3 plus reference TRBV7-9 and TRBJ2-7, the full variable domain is DTGVSQNPRHKITKRGQNVTFRCDPISEHNRLYWYRQTLGQGPEFLTYFQNEAQLEKSRLLSDRFSAERPKGSFSTLEIQRTEQGDSAMYLCASSLAGTGGLYEQYFGPGTRLTVT.

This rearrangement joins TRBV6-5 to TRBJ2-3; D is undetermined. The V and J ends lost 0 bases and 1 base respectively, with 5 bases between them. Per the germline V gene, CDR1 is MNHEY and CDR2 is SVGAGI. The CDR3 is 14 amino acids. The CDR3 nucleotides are TGTGCCAGCAGTTACTCGTTAGGCACAGATACGCAGTATTTT. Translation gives CASSYSLGTDTQYF.

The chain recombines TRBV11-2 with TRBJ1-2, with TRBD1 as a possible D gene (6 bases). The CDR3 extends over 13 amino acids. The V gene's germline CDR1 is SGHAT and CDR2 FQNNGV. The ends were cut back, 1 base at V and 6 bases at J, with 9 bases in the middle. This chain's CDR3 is CASSLARGNGYTF. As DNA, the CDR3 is TGTGCCAGCAGCTTAGCGAGGGGGAATGGCTACACCTTC. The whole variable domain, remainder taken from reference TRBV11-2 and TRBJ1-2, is EAGVAQSPRYKIIEKRQSVAFWCNPISGHATLYWYQQILGQGPKLLIQFQNNGVVDDSQLPKDRFSAERLKGVDSTLKIQPAKLEDSAVYLCASSLARGNGYTFGSGTRLTVV.

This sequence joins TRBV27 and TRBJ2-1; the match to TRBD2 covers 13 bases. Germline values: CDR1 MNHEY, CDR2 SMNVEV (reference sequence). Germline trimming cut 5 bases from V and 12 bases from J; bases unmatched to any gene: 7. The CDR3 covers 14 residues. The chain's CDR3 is CASSTRTSGRGQFF. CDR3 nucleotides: TGTGCCAGCAGTACCCGGACTAGCGGGAGAGGGCAGTTCTTC.

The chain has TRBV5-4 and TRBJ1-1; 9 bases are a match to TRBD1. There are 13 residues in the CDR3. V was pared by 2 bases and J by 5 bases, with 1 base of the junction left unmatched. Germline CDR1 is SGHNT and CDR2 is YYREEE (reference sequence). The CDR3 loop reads CASSFDRGTEAFF. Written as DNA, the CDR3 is TGTGCCAGCAGCTTCGACAGGGGGACTGAAGCTTTCTTT. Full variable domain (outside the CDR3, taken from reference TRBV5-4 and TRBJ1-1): ETGVTQSPTHLIKTRGQQVTLRCSSQSGHNTVSWYQQALGQGPQFIFQYYREEENGRGNFPPRFSGLQFPNYSSELNVNALELDDSALYLCASSFDRGTEAFFGQGTRLTVV.

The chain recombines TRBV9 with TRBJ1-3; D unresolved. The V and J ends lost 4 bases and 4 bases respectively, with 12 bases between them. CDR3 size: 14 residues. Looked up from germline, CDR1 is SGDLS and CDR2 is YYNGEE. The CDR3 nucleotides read TGTGCCAGCAGCCTGGGTAGCGCGGGAAACACCATATATTTT. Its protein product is CASSLGSAGNTIYF.

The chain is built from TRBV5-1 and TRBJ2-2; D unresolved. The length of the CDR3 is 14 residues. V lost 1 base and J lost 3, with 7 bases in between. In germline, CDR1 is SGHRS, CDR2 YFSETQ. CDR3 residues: CASSLSPDTGELFF. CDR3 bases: TGCGCCAGCAGCTTGTCCCCGGACACCGGGGAGCTGTTTTTT.

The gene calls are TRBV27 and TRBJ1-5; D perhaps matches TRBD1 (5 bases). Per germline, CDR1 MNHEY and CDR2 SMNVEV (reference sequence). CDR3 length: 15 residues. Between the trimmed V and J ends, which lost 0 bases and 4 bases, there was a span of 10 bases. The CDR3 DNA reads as TGTGCCAGCAGTTTATCAACAGGACCTAATCAGCCCCAGCATTTT. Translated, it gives CASSLSTGPNQPQHF.

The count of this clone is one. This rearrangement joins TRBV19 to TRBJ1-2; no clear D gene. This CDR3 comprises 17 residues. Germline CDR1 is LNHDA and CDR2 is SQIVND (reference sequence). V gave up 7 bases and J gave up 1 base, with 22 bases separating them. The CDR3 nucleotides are TGTGCCAGTAAGGGCGTGTGGGAACGGACGGATAACTATGGCTACACCTTC. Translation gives CASKGVWERTDNYGYTF.

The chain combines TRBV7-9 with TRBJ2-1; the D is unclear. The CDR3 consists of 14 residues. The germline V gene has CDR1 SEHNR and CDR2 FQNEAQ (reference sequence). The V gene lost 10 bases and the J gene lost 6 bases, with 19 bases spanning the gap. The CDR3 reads CAILWTTMGNEQFF. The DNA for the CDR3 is TGTGCCATCCTATGGACCACCATGGGCAATGAGCAGTTCTTC.

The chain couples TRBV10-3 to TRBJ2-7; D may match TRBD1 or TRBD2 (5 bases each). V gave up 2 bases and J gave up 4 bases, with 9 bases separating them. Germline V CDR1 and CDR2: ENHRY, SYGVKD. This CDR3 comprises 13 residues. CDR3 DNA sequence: TGTGCCATCAGTGAGGGGACGATGTACGAGCAGTACTTC. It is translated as CAISEGTMYEQYF.

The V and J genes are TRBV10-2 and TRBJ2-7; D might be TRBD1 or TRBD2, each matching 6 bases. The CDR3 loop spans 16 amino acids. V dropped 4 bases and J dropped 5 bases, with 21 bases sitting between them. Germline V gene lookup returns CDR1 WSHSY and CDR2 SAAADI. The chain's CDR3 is CASSGPFLGGIDEQYF. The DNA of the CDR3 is TGCGCCAGCAGTGGGCCCTTTCTAGGGGGGATTGACGAGCAGTACTTC.

The CDR3: CASSDRVNYGYTF. The CDR3 DNA reads TGTGCCAGCAGTGATCGGGTAAACTATGGCTACACCTTC. V gene TRBV2 combines with J gene TRBJ1-2, with D unclear. Trimming pared 3 bases from V and 2 bases from J, leaving 7 bases between. The CDR3 runs 13 residues. Germline-derived CDR1 and CDR2 are SNHLY and FYNNEI.